This TCR beta chain emerged from a study of identifying expanded T cells in peripheral blood. During the collection period, no donor immune events like infections were recorded. The study, taken as a whole, reports: Over two and four weeks, about 16 and 19 clones changed, versus around 1.2 between replicates. Clone count variance between roughly 2-week samples rose with total template count.

Clones were read by immunoSEQ multiplex PCR, and TCRdb kept only the in-frame ones, dropping some. Of 85,000 to 120,000 clones detected, around 88% appear once; the ten largest clones hold around an eighth. As to this clone: Its antigen is still unknown.

V was shortened by 5 bases and J by 3 bases, with 19 bases between the two germline ends. Per germline, CDR1 SGHNT and CDR2 YYREEE (reference sequence). The CDR3 is 16 amino acids. The rearrangement uses TRBV5-4 and TRBJ2-3, with D uncertain. Input material: blood. The TCR comes from a person aged 18 to 75 in good health. The DNA for the CDR3 is TGTGCCAGCAGTATGGGTATTGGGTCTGGGACAGATACGCAGTATTTT. This codes for CASSMGIGSGTDTQYF.